This is a list of T cell receptor beta chains from one sample in a study of CD8 T cells in ankylosing spondylitis. TCRdb used MiXCR to reprocess the 5' RACE reads, holding one entry per CDR3 protein. The sample lists approximately 520,000 distinct CDR3 sequences, approximately 5.3% occurring once. The specimen was blood, either unsorted or a sorted T cell fraction (not recorded which). These receptors were obtained from a male donor with ankylosing spondylitis. Each CDR3 is given with its conserved first and last residue. Fields, in order: J gene, V gene, D gene, clone size, CDR3 protein, CDR3 DNA. A D gene is named only where the DNA matches it firmly. Some rows have no size entry. The others give once, few or many, or a class for an expanded clone.

j_gene: TRBJ2-6
v_gene: TRBV11-2
d_gene: TRBD1
abundance: -
CDR3aa: CASSPGGNGANVLTF
CDR3nt: TGTGCCAGCAGCCCAGGGGGTAATGGGGCCAACGTCCTGACTTTC

j_gene: TRBJ2-4
v_gene: TRBV5-1
d_gene: -
abundance: -
CDR3aa: CASSQAAPVKNIQYF
CDR3nt: TGCGCCAGCAGCCAAGCGGCGCCAGTCAAAAACATTCAGTACTTC

j_gene: TRBJ2-1
v_gene: TRBV4-2
d_gene: TRBD2
abundance: many
CDR3aa: CASSLTLRGRGYNEQFF
CDR3nt: TGTGCCAGCAGCCTGACGCTCCGCGGGAGGGGTTACAATGAGCAGTTCTTC

j_gene: TRBJ1-5
v_gene: TRBV20-1
d_gene: -
abundance: -
CDR3aa: CSAPQGRNSNQPQHF
CDR3nt: TGCAGTGCCCCTCAAGGGCGGAATAGCAATCAGCCCCAGCATTTT

j_gene: TRBJ1-1
v_gene: TRBV7-9
d_gene: TRBD1
abundance: many
CDR3aa: CASSFTPGQGVGEAFF
CDR3nt: TGTGCCAGCAGCTTTACCCCGGGACAGGGTGTTGGTGAAGCTTTCTTT

j_gene: TRBJ2-5
v_gene: TRBV4-3
d_gene: -
abundance: few
CDR3aa: CASSQGLVRPETQYF
CDR3nt: TGCGCCAGCAGCCAAGGACTAGTCCGGCCGGAGACCCAGTACTTC

j_gene: TRBJ2-7
v_gene: TRBV5-1
d_gene: TRBD1
abundance: many
CDR3aa: CASRNRTGYEQYF
CDR3nt: TGCGCCAGCAGAAATAGGACAGGATACGAGCAGTACTTC

j_gene: TRBJ2-2
v_gene: TRBV12-5
d_gene: TRBD1
abundance: few
CDR3aa: CASGLETGQGLGGELFF
CDR3nt: TGTGCTAGTGGTTTGGAAACGGGACAGGGGTTGGGCGGGGAGCTGTTTTTT

j_gene: TRBJ1-2
v_gene: TRBV29-1
d_gene: TRBD1
abundance: many
CDR3aa: CSVIGQGSKSYGYTF
CDR3nt: TGCAGCGTTATTGGACAGGGCAGTAAGAGCTATGGCTACACCTTC

j_gene: TRBJ1-1
v_gene: TRBV5-1
d_gene: -
abundance: many
CDR3aa: CASSPNGPSGGSTEAFF
CDR3nt: TGCGCCAGCAGCCCTAACGGGCCCTCCGGCGGAAGCACTGAAGCTTTCTTT

j_gene: TRBJ2-7
v_gene: TRBV7-9
d_gene: TRBD2
abundance: few
CDR3aa: CASSTPGGEQYF
CDR3nt: TGTGCCAGCAGCACTCCCGGGGGGGAGCAGTACTTC

j_gene: TRBJ2-7
v_gene: TRBV6-1
d_gene: -
abundance: many
CDR3aa: CASSPAEAGYEQYF
CDR3nt: TGTGCCAGCAGCCCCGCGGAAGCAGGTTACGAGCAGTACTTC

j_gene: TRBJ2-7
v_gene: TRBV5-1
d_gene: TRBD1
abundance: -
CDR3aa: CASSLASLRQGNYEQYF
CDR3nt: TGCGCCAGCAGCTTGGCGAGTTTGAGACAGGGAAACTACGAGCAGTACTTC

j_gene: TRBJ1-2
v_gene: TRBV5-1
d_gene: TRBD1
abundance: many
CDR3aa: CASSLVGTGAGYTF
CDR3nt: TGCGCCAGCAGCTTGGTTGGGACAGGGGCCGGCTACACCTTC

j_gene: TRBJ2-7
v_gene: TRBV5-5
d_gene: TRBD1
abundance: few
CDR3aa: CASSLQGEIYEQYF
CDR3nt: TGTGCCAGCAGCTTGCAGGGGGAAATCTACGAGCAGTACTTC

j_gene: TRBJ1-4
v_gene: TRBV5-1
d_gene: TRBD1
abundance: -
CDR3aa: CASSLFGTGTTNEKLFF
CDR3nt: TGCGCCAGCAGCTTGTTCGGGACAGGCACAACTAATGAAAAACTGTTTTTT

j_gene: TRBJ1-1
v_gene: TRBV20-1
d_gene: TRBD1
abundance: many
CDR3aa: CSAPTGLNTEAFF
CDR3nt: TGCAGTGCCCCGACAGGGTTGAACACTGAAGCTTTCTTT

j_gene: TRBJ2-6
v_gene: TRBV24-1
d_gene: TRBD1
abundance: many
CDR3aa: CATSDPSGTGTAGANVLTF
CDR3nt: TGTGCCACCAGTGACCCTTCCGGGACAGGGACTGCTGGGGCCAACGTCCTGACTTTC

j_gene: TRBJ2-6
v_gene: TRBV21-1
d_gene: -
abundance: few
CDR3aa: CASSTSSGANVLTF
CDR3nt: TGTGCCAGCTCCACAAGCTCTGGGGCCAACGTCCTGACTTTC

j_gene: TRBJ1-1
v_gene: TRBV7-9
d_gene: -
abundance: many
CDR3aa: CASSPQGPLEAFF
CDR3nt: TGTGCCAGCAGCCCACAGGGCCCCCTCGAAGCTTTCTTT

j_gene: TRBJ2-7
v_gene: TRBV3-1
d_gene: TRBD1
abundance: few
CDR3aa: CASSQGDGTVSYF
CDR3nt: TGTGCCAGCAGCCAAGGCGACGGGACAGTCTCGTACTTC

j_gene: TRBJ2-2
v_gene: TRBV7-7
d_gene: -
abundance: few
CDR3aa: CASSLRDQGTGELFF
CDR3nt: TGTGCTAGCAGCTTACGGGATCAGGGAACCGGGGAGCTGTTTTTT

j_gene: TRBJ1-1
v_gene: TRBV11-2
d_gene: -
abundance: -
CDR3aa: CASSPDRLAEAFF
CDR3nt: TGTGCCAGCAGCCCCGACAGGTTGGCTGAAGCTTTCTTT

j_gene: TRBJ2-7
v_gene: TRBV5-1
d_gene: -
abundance: many
CDR3aa: CASSLEGQGSGEQYF
CDR3nt: TGCGCCAGCAGCTTGGAGGGCCAGGGGAGTGGCGAGCAGTACTTC

j_gene: TRBJ2-1
v_gene: TRBV6-2/TRBV6-3
d_gene: TRBD2
abundance: many
CDR3aa: CASKGLAGGSSYNEQFF
CDR3nt: TGTGCCAGCAAGGGACTAGCGGGGGGGAGCTCCTACAATGAGCAGTTCTTC

j_gene: TRBJ2-3
v_gene: TRBV10-3
d_gene: -
abundance: many
CDR3aa: CAISGAVHDTQYF
CDR3nt: TGTGCCATCAGTGGAGCGGTACACGATACGCAGTATTTT

j_gene: TRBJ1-1
v_gene: TRBV7-9
d_gene: -
abundance: many
CDR3aa: CASWGTRTEAFF
CDR3nt: TGTGCCAGCTGGGGGACGAGGACTGAAGCTTTCTTT

j_gene: TRBJ2-5
v_gene: TRBV20-1
d_gene: -
abundance: many
CDR3aa: CSAREGETQYF
CDR3nt: TGCAGTGCTAGAGAAGGGGAGACCCAGTACTTC

j_gene: TRBJ2-7
v_gene: TRBV27
d_gene: -
abundance: many
CDR3aa: CASSMRLGGGTTYEQYF
CDR3nt: TGTGCCAGCAGCATGCGTCTGGGTGGCGGGACAACCTACGAGCAGTACTTC

j_gene: TRBJ1-1
v_gene: TRBV9
d_gene: -
abundance: many
CDR3aa: CASSPDSAMNTEAFF
CDR3nt: TGTGCCAGCAGCCCTGACAGTGCTATGAACACTGAAGCTTTCTTT

j_gene: TRBJ1-1
v_gene: TRBV4-3
d_gene: -
abundance: many
CDR3aa: CASSPLPTVNTEAFF
CDR3nt: TGCGCCAGCAGCCCTCTTCCAACGGTGAACACTGAAGCTTTCTTT

j_gene: TRBJ2-1
v_gene: TRBV4-3
d_gene: TRBD2
abundance: many
CDR3aa: CASSQRAGGRNEQFF
CDR3nt: TGCGCCAGCAGCCAACGAGCGGGGGGGCGCAATGAGCAGTTCTTC

j_gene: TRBJ2-7
v_gene: TRBV7-2
d_gene: TRBD2
abundance: -
CDR3aa: CASSRPRTSGGYEQYF
CDR3nt: TGTGCCAGCAGCCGGCCCCGGACTAGCGGGGGATACGAGCAGTACTTC

j_gene: TRBJ2-7
v_gene: TRBV5-4
d_gene: -
abundance: -
CDR3aa: CASSPGPSCSEYEQYF
CDR3nt: TGTGCCAGCAGCCCCGGGCCCAGCTGCAGTGAGTACGAGCAGTACTTC

j_gene: TRBJ2-1
v_gene: TRBV7-2
d_gene: -
abundance: many
CDR3aa: CASSLVQLYNEQFF
CDR3nt: TGTGCCAGCAGCTTAGTTCAGTTGTACAATGAGCAGTTCTTC

j_gene: TRBJ2-1
v_gene: TRBV2
d_gene: -
abundance: many
CDR3aa: CASANRGGWQFF
CDR3nt: TGTGCCAGCGCGAACAGAGGGGGTTGGCAGTTCTTC

j_gene: TRBJ1-2
v_gene: TRBV28
d_gene: -
abundance: many
CDR3aa: CASSGGSIHYGYTF
CDR3nt: TGTGCCAGCAGTGGCGGGTCGATCCACTATGGCTACACCTTC

j_gene: TRBJ2-5
v_gene: TRBV7-9
d_gene: -
abundance: many
CDR3aa: CASSFIGEETQYF
CDR3nt: TGTGCCAGCAGCTTTATAGGGGAAGAGACCCAGTACTTC

j_gene: TRBJ2-7
v_gene: TRBV29-1
d_gene: TRBD1
abundance: many
CDR3aa: CSVEDGDRGYEQYF
CDR3nt: TGCAGCGTTGAAGATGGTGACAGGGGCTACGAGCAGTACTTC

j_gene: TRBJ2-6
v_gene: TRBV7-9
d_gene: -
abundance: -
CDR3aa: CASSFAMTTSGANVLTF
CDR3nt: TGTGCCAGCAGCTTCGCCATGACCACCTCTGGGGCCAACGTCCTGACTTTC

j_gene: TRBJ1-3
v_gene: TRBV10-3
d_gene: -
abundance: many
CDR3aa: CAISDFGNTIYF
CDR3nt: TGTGCCATCAGTGACTTTGGAAACACCATATATTTT

j_gene: TRBJ1-2
v_gene: TRBV28
d_gene: TRBD1
abundance: many
CDR3aa: CASRDRGDYGYTF
CDR3nt: TGTGCCAGCAGGGACAGGGGAGACTATGGCTACACCTTC

j_gene: TRBJ2-7
v_gene: TRBV6-5
d_gene: -
abundance: few
CDR3aa: CASSYSRGDRMNF
CDR3nt: TGTGCCAGCAGTTACTCGCGGGGGGACAGGATGAACTTC

j_gene: TRBJ2-7
v_gene: TRBV5-1
d_gene: -
abundance: many
CDR3aa: CASNIGRGSEQYF
CDR3nt: TGCGCCAGCAACATCGGCAGAGGCAGCGAGCAGTACTTC

j_gene: TRBJ2-3
v_gene: TRBV29-1
d_gene: TRBD2
abundance: many
CDR3aa: CSVGTSGMDTQYF
CDR3nt: TGCAGCGTTGGTACTAGCGGGATGGATACGCAGTATTTT